This TCR beta chain was sequenced during a study of blood T cells in healthy people across ages (dated by TCRdb to about 2015). Background on the whole study: In model experiments, template switching captured about one uniquely barcoded TCR beta cDNA molecule for every two T cells. To track age-related changes in TCR beta repertoire diversity, the study relied on deep sequencing normalized with unique cDNA molecular identifiers. Four age groups were formed from the donors: young (average roughly 15 years), middle-aged (around 37), aged (under 70) and long-lived (more than 75). Donors of different ages were randomly distributed across sequencing lanes to avoid experimental bias. The study analyzed two additional independent replicas of 1 million unique cDNA reads from the same blood draw for two donors, one aged 18 to 29 and one aged 80 or older.

From a lookup of the germline V gene, CDR1 and CDR2 are LGHNA and YNFKEQ. Taken from cysteine to phenylalanine, the CDR3 has 15 residues. The DNA shown is the 45-base CDR3, in frame from base 1. As for this clonotype: Its antigen remains unidentified. The junction departs from germline at one end; a sequencing error may be responsible.

To prepare the library, 5' RACE was applied. Sequencing used an Illumina HiSeq 2500. A second PCR of about 7 to 12 cycles was run with a J-beta primer mix and a sample-barcoded 5' primer. A unique molecular identifier was introduced onto each TCR beta cDNA molecule by a template-switch 5' adaptor carrying 12 random nucleotides. Each sample yielded at least 2.5 million CDR3-containing paired-end reads. First-strand cDNA was synthesized from all RNA with the Mint cDNA synthesis kit, primed by a TRBC-specific oligonucleotide. After uracil-DNA glycosylase treatment, a first 18-cycle PCR used universal primers M1SS and BC2_uni_R on all cDNA. The paper's processing steps were these. Normalization of each sample was performed by random selection of 1 million high-quality reads, each carrying a distinct molecular identifier. Reads with shared molecular identifiers were discarded instead of being binned into consensus sequences. CDR3 identification, clonotype clustering and error correction used MiTCR with a Q25 quality threshold and the strictest error-elimination algorithm. A nonparametric unseen species model using Euler transformation provided a lower-bound estimate of total TCR beta diversity. The public reads were quality trimmed at Q25 with fastp and then assembled into clones with MiXCR by TCRdb, keeping productive beta chains. One record per CDR3 amino acid sequence lists the most common genes and DNA. V and J calls and clone size were set by TCRdb, not the authors. In all, the sample holds 2 million or so distinct CDR3 sequences, and around half of those were seen once. The ten largest clonotypes hold roughly 2% of the sample.

The donors were some 36 Caucasian individuals from Russia, aged roughly 6 to 100 years, who were systemically healthy. Each donor gave ten milliliters of peripheral blood, drawn into EDTA-treated Vacutainer tubes. PBMCs were isolated by Ficoll-Paque density-gradient centrifugation, with at least 6 million obtained per sample. Trizol reagent was used to extract total RNA from PBMCs, with at least 5 micrograms per sample. For every donor, an aliquot of PBMCs went through flow cytometry to measure the percentages of naive CD45RAhigh/CD27high T cells. Broad study findings and their caveats: Because the CMV infection status of the donors was unknown, age-related changes in expanded clonotypes may potentially have been confounded. Estimates of total diversity based on one million sequenced T cells were regarded as lower bounds and as underestimates. Conclusive comparison of naive and antigen-experienced compartments was prevented by the profiling of bulk unsorted PBMCs. Observed TCR beta diversity per million T cells fell roughly linearly with age, and a significant reduction was already apparent by age about 43. The long-lived group showed more naive CD4+ T cells, fewer expanded clones and increased TCR diversity than the aged group, suggesting age selection. A strong correlation was found between observed TCR beta diversity and the percentage of naive T cells measured by flow cytometry.

Recombination connected TRBV4-2 to TRBJ2-7, with TRBD1 identical over 9 junction bases. Judging by the DNA end, TRBJ2-5 fits better; the J call may be wrong. Sequencing was carried out using blood. The TCR sequence derives from a woman between 35 and 50 years old in good health. The CDR3 has the sequence CASGQGQGLGETQYF. The DNA sequence follows: TGTGCCAGCGGCCAAGGACAGGGGTTAGGAGAGACCCAGTACTTC.